A single sample is the source of the 7 T cell receptor beta chains below, sequenced in a study of cytomegalovirus exposure and HLA in healthy donors. Researchers ran the PCR with 60 Vbeta and 13 Jbeta primers. The assay was immunoSEQ multiplex PCR, and TCRdb's table has in-frame clones only and misses some. The top ten hold approximately 1.5% of the sample, which has roughly 180,000 clones, around 82% seen once. Sample: PBMCs. All receptors derive from a male donor in good health and CMV-seronegative.

The chain is built from TRBV9 and TRBJ1-2; tentative D call: TRBD1 (6 bases). The CDR3 is 15 residues long. V lost 0 bases to trimming and J lost 0 bases, with 9 bases between them. The germline gives CDR1 SGDLS, CDR2 YYNGEE. CDR3 nucleotides: TGTGCCAGCAGCGTAGAACAGGGCCCTAACTATGGCTACACCTTC. It codes for CASSVEQGPNYGYTF.

The chain is built from TRBV28 and TRBJ1-1; D perhaps matches TRBD1 (6 bases). This CDR3 has 13 amino acids. Germline V gene data show CDR1 as MDHEN and CDR2 as SYDVKM. The germline V and J ends were trimmed by 5 bases and 4 bases, with 11 bases remaining between them. CDR3 DNA sequence: TGTGCCAGCAGTCAGGGGCTGAGCACTGAAGCTTTCTTT. It encodes CASSQGLSTEAFF.

This clone showed up just once. The chain has TRBV30 and TRBJ1-5, with D possibly being TRBD1 (6 bases). There are 13 residues in the CDR3. CDR1 and CDR2 from the germline V gene are GTSNPN and SVGIG (reference sequence). Between the trimmed V and J ends, which lost 2 bases and 5 bases, there was a span of 10 bases. This CDR3 reads CAWSTGRDQPQHF. The CDR3 DNA follows: TGTGCCTGGAGTACAGGGCGGGATCAGCCCCAGCATTTT.

This clone was seen once. This chain joins TRBV19 and TRBJ2-5; D gene ambiguous. This CDR3 has 12 amino acids. V was shortened by 1 base and J by 7 bases, with 7 bases between the two germline ends. Germline CDR1 reads LNHDA; CDR2 reads SQIVND (reference sequence). The CDR3 DNA is TGTGCCAGTAGTATAGTCTCGGGGACCCAGTACTTC. Protein: CASSIVSGTQYF.

This chain joins TRBV28 and TRBJ1-1, with 7 bases lining up with TRBD1. The germline gives CDR1 MDHEN, CDR2 SYDVKM. This CDR3 contains 14 residues. V was clipped by 6 bases and J by 2 bases; unmatched bases: 6. CDR3 sequence: CASSSGQLNTEAFF. In nucleotides, the CDR3 is TGTGCCAGCAGCTCGGGACAGCTTAACACTGAAGCTTTCTTT.

A note on this clone: Other DNA sequences in the same sample also yield this CDR3. The rearrangement links TRBV18 to TRBJ1-4; 7 bases line up with TRBD1. Germline CDR1 is KGHSH and CDR2 is LQKENI. The CDR3 spans 15 residues. Losses at the gene ends were 4 bases for V and 7 bases for J; bases not matched to a gene: 9. The CDR3 here is CASSRRSGGVEKLFF. The CDR3 region has the DNA TGTGCCAGCTCACGTCGGTCAGGGGGTGTTGAAAAACTGTTTTTT.

The V gene is TRBV28, the J gene TRBJ1-1; D ambiguous. The V end lost 7 bases, the J end lost 10 bases, and 16 bases lay between the germline ends. The CDR3 loop spans 12 amino acids. Germline V lookup: CDR1 MDHEN, CDR2 SYDVKM. CDR3 DNA: TGTGCCAGCACCATAGGGAGGGCGGGAGCTTTCTTT. Protein product: CASTIGRAGAFF.